The present TCR beta chain was sequenced within a study of cytomegalovirus exposure and HLA in healthy donors. Details on this clone: The same CDR3 also results from other DNA sequences found in this sample.

13 Jbeta primers and 60 Vbeta primers were used for the PCR. Some clones are missing from TCRdb's copy, which holds only in-frame ones; the method was immunoSEQ multiplex PCR. The sample records some 96,000 clones, about 72% being singletons. CDR1 and CDR2 from the germline V gene are MDHEN and SYDVKM. Trimming cost V 2 bases and J 3 bases, with 5 bases left between them. This CDR3 is 12 amino acids long. Sequences were obtained from PBMCs. V usage is TRBV28 and J usage is TRBJ2-7; unclear D gene. This clonotype was obtained from a woman aged 55 to 70 in good health and CMV-seropositive. The CDR3 spells CASSLAGYEQYF. The CDR3, as DNA: TGTGCCAGCAGTTTAGCCGGCTACGAGCAGTACTTC.